Below are 21 T cell receptor beta chains sequenced from a single sample in a study of Graves' ophthalmopathy and Graves' hyperthyroidism. Amplification from RNA transcripts yielded the TCR beta CDR3 regions. Scientists carried out first-round RT-PCR using HTBI primers and then a second-round multiplex PCR. TCRdb reprocessed the multiplex PCR reads with MiXCR, giving one entry per CDR3 protein. The table lists about 400,000 distinct CDR3 sequences, about 16% of them singletons, with 1.6% in the top ten. The specimen sequenced was peripheral blood. Source of these receptors: a young woman with Graves' ophthalmopathy.

This clonotype was detected many times. V gene TRBV6-2 or TRBV6-3 combines with J gene TRBJ1-1; unclear D gene. This CDR3 region has 13 residues. Germline CDR1 MNHEY, CDR2 SVGEGT. Between the trimmed V and J ends, which lost 2 bases and 4 bases, there was a span of 8 bases. This CDR3 is CASSYAMGTEAFF. CDR3 DNA: TGTGCCAGCAGTTACGCCATGGGCACTGAAGCTTTCTTT.

This clonotype was detected only a few times. The V call is TRBV12-5, the J call TRBJ2-7; 8 bases match TRBD2. Trimming took 6 bases from V and 2 from J; bases not matched to a gene: 9. CDR1 and CDR2 from the germline V gene are LGHNT and FRNRAP. The CDR3 contains 15 residues. CDR3 nucleotide sequence: TGTGCTAGTGGGATAAGCGGGAGTCAGACCTACGAGCAGTACTTC. Translation gives CASGISGSQTYEQYF. The full variable domain, completed using reference TRBV12-5 and TRBJ2-7, is DARVTQTPRHKVTEMGQEVTMRCQPILGHNTVFWYRQTMMQGLELLAYFRNRAPLDDSGMPKDRFSAEMPDATLATLKIQPSEPRDSAVYFCASGISGSQTYEQYFGPGTRLTVT.

This clonotype was counted at least ten times. The rearrangement uses TRBV20-1 and TRBJ1-5, with a weak D call TRBD1 (6 bases). Between the trimmed V and J ends, which lost 5 bases and 2 bases, there was a span of 10 bases. The CDR3 consists of 13 residues. Germline assignment: CDR1 DFQATT and CDR2 SNEGSKA (reference sequence). CDR3 bases: TGCAGTGCTCACAGGGATCGCAATCAGCCCCAGCATTTT. It codes for CSAHRDRNQPQHF.

This clonotype has ten or more counts. The gene calls are TRBV29-1 and TRBJ1-1, with D maybe TRBD1 (5 bases). The CDR3 is made up of 13 amino acids. The germline CDR1 and CDR2 sequences are SQVTM and ANQGSEA. The germline V and J ends were trimmed by 3 bases and 1 base, with 9 bases remaining between them. As DNA, the CDR3 is TGCAGCGTTGAGGGGGACTGGAACACTGAAGCTTTCTTT. It yields the protein CSVEGDWNTEAFF.

This clonotype was observed a few times. This chain connects TRBV6-1 to TRBJ2-5; 7 bases are shared with TRBD2. This CDR3 region has 15 residues. Per the germline V gene, CDR1 is MNHNS and CDR2 is SASEGT. The J segment lost 7 bases and the V segment lost 4 bases, leaving 12 bases of the junction unmatched. CDR3: CASSGYSSGASTQYF. CDR3 in DNA: TGTGCCAGCAGTGGATATTCTAGCGGCGCTTCGACCCAGTACTTC.

The chain is built from TRBV28 and TRBJ2-7; 7 bases line up with TRBD1. J gave up 0 bases and V 6 bases, and 11 bases lay outside the gene matches. CDR1 MDHEN and CDR2 SYDVKM come from the germline V gene. CDR3 length: 16 residues. The CDR3: CASRPDRELDSYEQYF. The DNA of the CDR3 is TGTGCCAGCAGACCAGACAGGGAATTGGACTCCTACGAGCAGTACTTC.

This clonotype appeared a few times. The J gene is TRBJ1-3, the V gene TRBV20-1; D call uncertain. Trimming pared 6 bases from V and 1 base from J, leaving 16 bases between. CDR1 is DFQATT and CDR2 is SNEGSKA in the germline V gene (reference sequence). CDR3 length: 15 amino acids. The CDR3 here is CSAIRNKESGNTIYF. The DNA of the CDR3 is TGCAGTGCCATAAGAAATAAGGAATCTGGAAACACCATATATTTT.

V and J are TRBV6-1 and TRBJ1-6; 8 bases map to TRBD1. Germline CDR1 MNHNS, CDR2 SASEGT. CDR3 size: 14 residues. V lost 9 bases to trimming and J lost 7 bases; unmatched junction nucleotides: 8. DNA for the CDR3: TGTGCCAGTTCAGGGGGCGGCACAAATTCACCCCTCCACTTT. Residues: CASSGGGTNSPLHF.

This clonotype has at least ten counts. As DNA, the CDR3 is TGCAGCGTTGGAGAGCCGGGACTAGCTGTCTACGAGCAGTACTTC. As protein: CSVGEPGLAVYEQYF. The V call is TRBV29-1, the J call TRBJ2-7; 9 bases fit TRBD2. The CDR3 loop spans 15 amino acids. The V and J ends lost 4 bases and 3 bases, in that order; junction bases with no gene match: 10. Per germline, CDR1 SQVTM and CDR2 ANQGSEA.

This clonotype has at least ten counts. The chain joins TRBV27 to TRBJ1-1; TRBD1 is a possible D gene (5 bases). Germline V gene data show CDR1 as MNHEY and CDR2 as SMNVEV (reference sequence). This CDR3 spans 15 amino acids. V shed 9 bases and J shed 0 bases, with 17 bases lying between them. In nucleotides, the CDR3 is TGTGCCAGGGGACGGGCAGGCACCATGAACACTGAAGCTTTCTTT. It is translated as CARGRAGTMNTEAFF.

This clonotype was recorded at least ten times. DNA for the CDR3: TGTGCCAGCAGCCAAGACCTAATCTATGGCTACACCTTC. As protein: CASSQDLIYGYTF. V usage is TRBV3-1 and J usage is TRBJ1-2, with D hard to call. CDR1 is LGHDT, CDR2 YNNKEL, per germline (reference sequence). CDR3 size: 13 residues. With 0 bases removed from V and 4 bases from J, the gap between germline ends came to 6 bases.

This clonotype was picked up many times. The chain has TRBV10-2 and TRBJ2-7, with D hard to call. CDR1 is WSHSY and CDR2 is SAAADI in the germline V gene. The V end lost 5 bases, the J end lost 3 bases, and 11 bases lay between the germline ends. The CDR3 covers 13 residues. The CDR3 DNA follows: TGCGCCAGCAGTTACAGCGCGGTCTACGAGCAGTACTTC. It codes for CASSYSAVYEQYF.

This clonotype was recorded at least ten times. CDR3 DNA sequence: TGTGCCAGCAGAGGACCGGGACAGGGGGCCAACACCATATATTTT. Translation gives CASRGPGQGANTIYF. V usage is TRBV28 and J usage is TRBJ1-3, with 12 bases matching TRBD1. V shed 6 bases, J shed 7 bases, and the junction held 7 bases outside the gene matches. Germline CDR1 and CDR2: MDHEN and SYDVKM. This CDR3 is 15 amino acids long.

This clonotype appeared many times. The chain recombines TRBV28 with TRBJ2-7; no firm D call. The V and J ends lost 7 bases and 0 bases respectively, with 10 bases between them. Per germline, CDR1 MDHEN and CDR2 SYDVKM. This CDR3 is 13 amino acids long. In DNA form, the CDR3 reads TGTGCCAGCAAAGGCAGGAGCTCCTACGAGCAGTACTTC. Translation gives CASKGRSSYEQYF.

This clonotype was counted ten times or more. The chain links TRBV13 to TRBJ1-5, with a weak D call TRBD1 (6 bases). Trimming left V 4 bases short and J 4 bases short, with 11 bases between. The germline CDR1 and CDR2 sequences are PRHDT and FYEKMQ (reference sequence). There are 14 residues in the CDR3. In nucleotides, the CDR3 is TGTGCCAGCAGCTCCACGCAGGGGAATCAGCCCCAGCATTTT. This sequence encodes CASSSTQGNQPQHF. The full variable domain, in which reference TRBV13 and TRBJ1-5 provide the parts outside the CDR3, is AAGVIQSPRHLIKEKRETATLKCYPIPRHDTVYWYQQGPGQDPQFLISFYEKMQSDKGSIPDRFSAQQFSDYHSELNMSSLELGDSALYFCASSSTQGNQPQHFGDGTRLSIL.

This clonotype has a count of ten or more. The genes are TRBV6-2 or TRBV6-3 and TRBJ1-5; 7 bases line up with TRBD1. The V gene end was trimmed by 4 bases and the J gene end by 6 bases; junction bases not matched to a gene: 6. The CDR3 is 14 amino acids. Germline-derived CDR1 and CDR2 are MNHEY and SVGEGT. CDR3 residues: CASSFRGHGQPQHF. The CDR3, as DNA: TGTGCCAGCAGTTTTAGGGGGCATGGTCAGCCCCAGCATTTT.

This clonotype was seen ten or more times. The chain recombines TRBV5-6 with TRBJ2-5; 11 bases are a match to TRBD2. This CDR3 region has 15 residues. Trimming cost V 2 bases and J 5 bases; bases outside gene matches: 5. Germline values: CDR1 SGHDT, CDR2 YYEEEE. The CDR3, as DNA: TGTGCCAGCAGCTTTAGCGGGAGGGCCTATGAGACCCAGTACTTC. Residues: CASSFSGRAYETQYF.

V usage is TRBV30 and J usage is TRBJ1-3, with no clear D. Between the trimmed V and J ends, which lost 0 bases and 4 bases, there was a span of 1 base. This CDR3 spans 11 amino acids. The germline V gene has CDR1 GTSNPN and CDR2 SVGIG (reference sequence). The CDR3 sequence: CAWSVGNTIYF. Written as DNA, the CDR3 is TGTGCCTGGAGTGTGGGAAACACCATATATTTT.

Many counts were recorded for this clonotype. The gene calls are TRBV20-1 and TRBJ2-7; 15 positions match TRBD2. V lost 5 bases to trimming and J lost 3 bases; unmatched junction nucleotides: 11. The CDR3 spans 17 residues. Looked up from germline, CDR1 is DFQATT and CDR2 is SNEGSKA (reference sequence). The CDR3 nucleotides are TGCAGTGCTCTTCCGGGACTAGCGGGGGGACCCGGCTACGAGCAGTACTTC. Translation gives CSALPGLAGGPGYEQYF.

The sample holds many counts of this clonotype. The V and J genes are TRBV12-3 or TRBV12-4 and TRBJ2-7, with D tentatively TRBD1 (7 bases). Trimming removed 2 bases from V and 0 bases from J, with 17 bases in between. This CDR3 comprises 17 residues. CDR3 loop: CASSLRAPRGVSYEQYF. DNA for the CDR3: TGTGCCAGCAGTTTAAGGGCCCCCAGGGGGGTCTCCTACGAGCAGTACTTC.

This clonotype has at least ten counts. This chain uses TRBV7-8 with TRBJ1-4, with 7 positions matching TRBD1. Germline assignment: CDR1 SGHVS and CDR2 FQNEAQ. The CDR3 sequence is 14 residues long. J was trimmed by 8 bases and V by 5 bases; bases with no gene match: 8. The DNA for the CDR3 is TGTGCCAGCAGCCCTCAGGGGGGTAGGGAAAAACTGTTTTTT. Translated, it gives CASSPQGGREKLFF.